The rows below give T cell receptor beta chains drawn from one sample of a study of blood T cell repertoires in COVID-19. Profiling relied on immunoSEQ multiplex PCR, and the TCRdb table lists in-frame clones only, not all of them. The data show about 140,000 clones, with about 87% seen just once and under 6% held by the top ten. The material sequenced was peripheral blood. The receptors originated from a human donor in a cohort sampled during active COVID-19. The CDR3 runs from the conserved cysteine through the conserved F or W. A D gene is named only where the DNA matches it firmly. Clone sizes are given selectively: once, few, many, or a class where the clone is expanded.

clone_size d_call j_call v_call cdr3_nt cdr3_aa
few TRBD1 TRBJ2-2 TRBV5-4 TGTGCCAGCAGCTTTCCTTCTACAGGGGCGCCCGGGGAGCTGTTTTTT CASSFPSTGAPGELFF
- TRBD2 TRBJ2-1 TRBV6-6 TGTGCCAGCAGTTTGATTAGCGGGAGCTCCTACAATGAGCAGTTCTTC CASSLISGSSYNEQFF
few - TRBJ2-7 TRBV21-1 TGTGCCAGCAGCAAAGGGCCAGGGGGCACCTACGAGCAGTACTTC CASSKGPGGTYEQYF
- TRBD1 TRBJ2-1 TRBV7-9 TGTGCCAGCACCCCCGGTTGGCAGGGGGCTTCCTACAATGAGCAGTTCTTC CASTPGWQGASYNEQFF
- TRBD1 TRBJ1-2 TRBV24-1 TGTGCCACCAGTGATTCGACAGGGAGAGCGTATGGCTACACCTTC CATSDSTGRAYGYTF
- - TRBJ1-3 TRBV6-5 TGTGCCAGCAGCAGTACAGGGAGCTCTGGAAACACCATATATTTT CASSSTGSSGNTIYF
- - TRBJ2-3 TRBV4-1 TGCGCCAGCAGCCCTCAGGACAGTAGCACAGATACGCAGTATTTT CASSPQDSSTDTQYF
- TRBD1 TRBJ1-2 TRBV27 TGTGCCAGCGCCCGGGGACAGCTTATCTATGGCTACACCTTC CASARGQLIYGYTF
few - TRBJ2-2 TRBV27 TGTGCCAGCAGTTTGGGCAGGGGGAACACCGGGGAGCTGTTTTTT CASSLGRGNTGELFF
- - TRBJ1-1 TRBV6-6 TGTGCCAGCAGACCCACAGGGCCCTATGACACGACTGAAGCTTTCTTT CASRPTGPYDTTEAFF
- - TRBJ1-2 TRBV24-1 TGTGCCACCAGTCCTAACGGTGGGAGGGAATGCCTTTGGTTCTCTGGCTACACCTTC CATSPNGGRECLWFSGYTF
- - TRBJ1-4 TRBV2 TGTGCCAGCAGCGAGGAGGGCTTAACTAATGAAAAACTGTTTTTT CASSEEGLTNEKLFF
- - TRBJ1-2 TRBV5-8 TGTGCCAGCAGCTTGGCGGGATCGGCCCTATATGGCTACACCTTC CASSLAGSALYGYTF
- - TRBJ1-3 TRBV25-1 TGTGCCAGCACCCTAGGAGGAGGTCCTGGAAACACCATATATTTT CASTLGGGPGNTIYF
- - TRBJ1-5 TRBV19 TGTGCCAGTACCGATGGGTCGACAGACAATCAGCCCCAGCATTTT CASTDGSTDNQPQHF
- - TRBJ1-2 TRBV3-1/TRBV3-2 TGTGCCAGCAGCCAATCAGAAAACTATGGCTACACCTTC CASSQSENYGYTF
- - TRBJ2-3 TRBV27 TGTGCCAGGCAAGCTACGCAGTATTTT CARQATQYF
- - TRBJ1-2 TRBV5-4 TGTGCCAGCAGCTTGACCTACGGACAGTCCGATGGCTACACCTTC CASSLTYGQSDGYTF